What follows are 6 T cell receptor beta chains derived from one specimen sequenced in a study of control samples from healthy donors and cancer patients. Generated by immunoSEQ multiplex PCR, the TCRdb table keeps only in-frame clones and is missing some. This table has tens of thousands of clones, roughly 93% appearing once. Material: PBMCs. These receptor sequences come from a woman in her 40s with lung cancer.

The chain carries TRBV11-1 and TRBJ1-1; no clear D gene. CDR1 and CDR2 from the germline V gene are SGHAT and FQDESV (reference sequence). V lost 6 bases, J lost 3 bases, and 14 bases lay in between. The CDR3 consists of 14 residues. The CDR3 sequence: CASRTPGWDTEAFF. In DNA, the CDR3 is TGTGCCAGCAGAACTCCCGGTTGGGACACTGAAGCTTTCTTT.

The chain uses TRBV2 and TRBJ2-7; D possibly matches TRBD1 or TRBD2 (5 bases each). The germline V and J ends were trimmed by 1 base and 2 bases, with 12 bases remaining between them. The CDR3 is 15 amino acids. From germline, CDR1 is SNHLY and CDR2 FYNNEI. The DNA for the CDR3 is TGTGCCAGCAGTGAAGACAGTGGGGGAACCTACGAGCAGTACTTC. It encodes CASSEDSGGTYEQYF.

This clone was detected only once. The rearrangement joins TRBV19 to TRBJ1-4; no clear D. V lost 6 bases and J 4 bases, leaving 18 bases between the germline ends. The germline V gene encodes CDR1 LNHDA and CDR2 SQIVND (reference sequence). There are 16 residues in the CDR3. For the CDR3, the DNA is TGTGCCAGTAGCCTTACCTGGGGAACCCATAATGAAAAACTGTTTTTT. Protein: CASSLTWGTHNEKLFF.

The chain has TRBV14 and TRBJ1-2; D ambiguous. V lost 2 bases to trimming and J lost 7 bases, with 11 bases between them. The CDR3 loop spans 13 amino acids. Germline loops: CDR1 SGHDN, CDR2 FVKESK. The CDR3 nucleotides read TGTGCCAGCAGCCAAAGGATTTTCAGTGGCTACACCTTC. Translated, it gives CASSQRIFSGYTF.

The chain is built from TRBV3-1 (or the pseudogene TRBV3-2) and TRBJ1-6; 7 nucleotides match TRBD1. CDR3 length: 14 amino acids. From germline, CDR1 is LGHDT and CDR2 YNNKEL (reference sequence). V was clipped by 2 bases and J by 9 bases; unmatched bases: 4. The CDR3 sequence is CASSQLQGVSPLHF. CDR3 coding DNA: TGTGCCAGCAGCCAACTTCAGGGGGTTTCACCCCTCCACTTT.

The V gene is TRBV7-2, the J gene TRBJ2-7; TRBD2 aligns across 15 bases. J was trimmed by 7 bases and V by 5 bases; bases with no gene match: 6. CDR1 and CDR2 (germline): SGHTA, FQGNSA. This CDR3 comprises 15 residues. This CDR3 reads CASSKGLAGGDEQYF. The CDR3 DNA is TGTGCCAGCAGCAAGGGACTAGCGGGGGGAGATGAGCAGTACTTC.